These 21 T cell receptor beta chains were all obtained from the same sample, sequenced in a study of blood T cells in healthy people across ages. With a J-beta primer mix and a sample-barcoded 5' primer, a second PCR ran about 7 to 12 cycles. One entry per CDR3 protein results from TCRdb running MiXCR on the 5' RACE reads. The sample carries about 1.5 million distinct CDR3 sequences, approximately 43% recorded once. Sequencing was performed on blood. The receptors were sampled from a woman under 30 in good health.

This clonotype was observed a few times. The CDR3 DNA reads TGCGCCACCCGAAACTCGGATACGCAGTATTTT. Its protein product is CATRNSDTQYF. The genes are TRBV5-1 and TRBJ2-3; D is ambiguous. The V gene's germline CDR1 is SGHRS and CDR2 YFSETQ. The CDR3 sequence is 11 residues long. Trimming stripped 9 bases from V and 6 bases from J, with 11 bases between.

This clonotype was observed a handful of times. J is TRBJ2-7 and V is TRBV28; 10 bases fit TRBD1. Looked up from germline, CDR1 is MDHEN and CDR2 is SYDVKM. After removal of 4 bases from V and 0 bases from J, the junction contained 6 bases not matched to a gene. The CDR3 covers 16 residues. The CDR3 nucleotides are TGTGCCAGCAGTTCACGACAGGGGGCCGGCTCCTACGAGCAGTACTTC. This encodes CASSSRQGAGSYEQYF.

This clonotype was detected a few times. The chain has TRBV5-1 and TRBJ1-2, with 11 positions matching TRBD1. The CDR3 has 16 residues. V shed 0 bases, J shed 3 bases, and the junction held 4 bases outside the gene matches. Germline CDR1 is SGHRS and CDR2 is YFSETQ. CDR3 amino acids: CASSLGSGQGDYGYTF. The CDR3 DNA reads as TGCGCCAGCAGCTTGGGCTCGGGACAGGGGGACTATGGCTACACCTTC.

This clonotype was detected a few times. This chain connects TRBV7-2 to TRBJ1-1; no clear D. Trimming took 5 bases from V and 7 from J, leaving 14 bases between them. Per the germline V gene, CDR1 is SGHTA and CDR2 is FQGNSA. The CDR3 sequence is 13 residues long. The CDR3 nucleotides are TGTGCCAGCAGCCGGGCCAGCAGAAATGAAGCTTTCTTT. Translating gives CASSRASRNEAFF. The variable domain in full, completed from reference TRBV7-2 and TRBJ1-1, reads GAGVSQSPSNKVTEKGKDVELRCDPISGHTALYWYRQSLGQGLEFLIYFQGNSAPDKSGLPSDRFSAERTGGSVSTLTIQRTQQEDSAVYLCASSRASRNEAFFGQGTRLTVV.

The chain couples TRBV4-1 to TRBJ1-5; weak D call: TRBD1 (5 bases). CDR1 MGHRA and CDR2 YSYEKL come from the germline V gene. The length of the CDR3 is 15 residues. The V and J ends lost 3 bases and 3 bases respectively, with 12 bases between them. The chain's CDR3 is CASSQGVLYNQPQHF. The CDR3 region has the DNA TGCGCCAGCAGCCAGGGGGTATTATACAATCAGCCCCAGCATTTT.

The chain couples TRBV29-1 to TRBJ1-1; D remains ambiguous. With 4 bases removed from V and 1 base from J, the gap between germline ends came to 13 bases. Per germline, CDR1 SQVTM and CDR2 ANQGSEA. CDR3 length: 14 residues. The chain's CDR3 is CSVGLLAGNTEAFF. In nucleotides, the CDR3 is TGCAGCGTTGGGCTTCTCGCCGGGAACACTGAAGCTTTCTTT.

The chain links TRBV12-3 or TRBV12-4 to TRBJ2-4; D is ambiguous. The CDR3 is made up of 16 amino acids. Trimming removed 4 bases from V and 0 bases from J, with 13 bases in between. The CDR3, as DNA: TGTGCCAGCAGTTCCTCTGCACAACTAGCCAAAAACATTCAGTACTTC. Translating it yields CASSSSAQLAKNIQYF.

The chain has TRBV29-1 and TRBJ2-3, with 8 positions matching TRBD2. In germline, CDR1 is SQVTM, CDR2 ANQGSEA. The CDR3 length is 15 residues. V gave up 3 bases and J gave up 0 bases; unmatched junction bases: 5. The CDR3 spells CSVEGGRLSTDTQYF. The CDR3 DNA reads as TGCAGCGTTGAGGGCGGGAGGCTTAGCACAGATACGCAGTATTTT.

In this sample, this clonotype turned up a few times. The junction departs from germline at one end; a sequencing error may be responsible. The chain recombines TRBV7-7 with TRBJ2-5; D may be TRBD2 (6 bases). Germline V gives CDR1 SSHAT, CDR2 FNYEAQ (reference sequence). The CDR3 totals 14 residues. In nucleotides, the CDR3 is TGTGCTAGCAGCTTACGGGGGTTTGGGGAGACCCAGTACTTC. This codes for CASSLRGFGETQYF.

This clonotype came up a few times. The chain joins TRBV20-1 to TRBJ1-6, with TRBD1 matching over 7 bases. The germline gives CDR1 DFQATT, CDR2 SNEGSKA (reference sequence). The CDR3 is 15 amino acids. V was pared by 6 bases and J by 3 bases, with 8 bases of the junction left unmatched. The CDR3 loop is CSAIARGNYNSPLHF. DNA of the CDR3: TGCAGTGCCATAGCCAGGGGGAACTATAATTCACCCCTCCACTTT.

This clonotype appeared a single time. V and J are TRBV20-1 and TRBJ2-1; 10 nucleotides align to TRBD1. The end of the DNA fits TRBJ2-7 better, so the J call may be wrong. This CDR3 comprises 16 residues. Germline V gives CDR1 DFQATT, CDR2 SNEGSKA (reference sequence). The chain's CDR3 is CSATTTGTGAVYEQYF. The DNA of the CDR3 is TGCAGTGCGACTACTACCGGGACAGGGGCCGTCTACGAGCAGTACTTC.

This rearrangement joins TRBV7-2 to TRBJ2-5; the D is unclear. Trimming left V 5 bases short and J 11 bases short, with 27 bases between. The CDR3 is 16 residues long. Germline V CDR1 and CDR2: SGHTA, FQGNSA. CDR3 nucleotides: TGTGCCAGCAGCCCCGAAGCTTCCCTCTCCTACAATGAGCAGTACTTC. Amino acid sequence: CASSPEASLSYNEQYF.

This clonotype has a handful of counts. The chain links TRBV20-1 to TRBJ2-7; TRBD2 matches at 7 bases. Losses at the gene ends were 5 bases for V and 0 bases for J; bases not matched to a gene: 7. Germline V gives CDR1 DFQATT, CDR2 SNEGSKA (reference sequence). The CDR3 sequence is 14 residues long. The CDR3: CSALPGLPSYEQYF. The CDR3 DNA reads TGCAGTGCTCTCCCGGGACTACCCTCCTACGAGCAGTACTTC.

The chain joins TRBV27 to TRBJ1-2; a possible D gene is TRBD1 (5 bases). The CDR3 loop spans 12 amino acids. Germline loops: CDR1 MNHEY, CDR2 SMNVEV (reference sequence). V was shortened by 4 bases and J by 5 bases, with 8 bases between the two germline ends. CDR3 amino acids: CASSSKGYGYTF. DNA of the CDR3: TGTGCCAGCAGTTCTAAGGGGTATGGCTACACCTTC.

The sample holds a few counts of this clonotype. The genes are TRBV6-5 and TRBJ2-1; no firm D call. Germline values: CDR1 MNHEY, CDR2 SVGAGI. The CDR3 runs 12 residues. V was pared by 2 bases and J by 11 bases, with 10 bases between. CDR3 protein: CASSYEDGKQFF. The CDR3, as DNA: TGTGCCAGCAGTTACGAGGATGGAAAGCAGTTCTTC.

V is TRBV6-5 and J is TRBJ1-1; D is ambiguous. V dropped 0 bases and J dropped 2 bases, with 13 bases sitting between them. The CDR3 is made up of 16 amino acids. CDR1 and CDR2 from the germline V gene are MNHEY and SVGAGI. CDR3 residues: CASSYSYNDANTEAFF. Written as DNA, the CDR3 is TGTGCCAGCAGTTACTCGTATAACGACGCCAACACTGAAGCTTTCTTT.

This chain uses TRBV6-2 or TRBV6-3 with TRBJ2-7, with TRBD2 matching over 11 bases. The J call is in doubt because the DNA end fits TRBJ2-5 better. This CDR3 has 16 amino acids. CDR1 is MNHEY and CDR2 is SVGEGT in the germline V gene. Written as DNA, the CDR3 is TGTGCCACAAAATTGGGACTAGCGGCGCCCTGGGAGACCCAGTACTTC. Residues: CATKLGLAAPWETQYF.

This clonotype has just a few counts. V usage is TRBV4-1 and J usage is TRBJ2-3; 8 bases agree with TRBD2. The germline V gene encodes CDR1 MGHRA and CDR2 YSYEKL. The CDR3 is made up of 17 amino acids. J was trimmed by 7 bases and V by 1 base; bases with no gene match: 13. This CDR3 reads CASSQVAPRSGGNTQYF. In DNA form, the CDR3 reads TGCGCCAGCAGCCAAGTAGCTCCGAGGAGCGGGGGTAATACGCAGTATTTT.

The rearrangement uses TRBV10-3 and TRBJ2-1; D gene uncertain. V gave up 3 bases and J gave up 6 bases, with 9 bases separating them. Germline V gene sequence: CDR1 ENHRY, CDR2 SYGVKD. The CDR3 length is 13 residues. CDR3 coding DNA: TGTGCCATCAGTGACCAGAATTGCAATGAGCAGTTCTTC. Translation: CAISDQNCNEQFF.

The genes are TRBV12-3 or TRBV12-4 and TRBJ2-1; tentatively, D is TRBD2 (5 bases). With 7 bases removed from V and 0 bases from J, the gap between germline ends came to 22 bases. The CDR3 totals 18 residues. In nucleotides, the CDR3 is TGTGCCAGCACTCCTTCGGATCGGGAACTAAGCTCCTACAATGAGCAGTTCTTC. It encodes CASTPSDRELSSYNEQFF.

In its sample, this clonotype was seen a few times. The V and J genes are TRBV7-9 and TRBJ2-3; unclear D gene. CDR1 and CDR2 from the germline V gene are SEHNR and FQNEAQ (reference sequence). The length of the CDR3 is 15 residues. The V end lost 5 bases, the J end lost 2 bases, and 14 bases lay between the germline ends. As DNA, the CDR3 is TGTGCCAGCAGCGGCCTGCCCTACCCCACAGATACGCAGTATTTT. Residues: CASSGLPYPTDTQYF.